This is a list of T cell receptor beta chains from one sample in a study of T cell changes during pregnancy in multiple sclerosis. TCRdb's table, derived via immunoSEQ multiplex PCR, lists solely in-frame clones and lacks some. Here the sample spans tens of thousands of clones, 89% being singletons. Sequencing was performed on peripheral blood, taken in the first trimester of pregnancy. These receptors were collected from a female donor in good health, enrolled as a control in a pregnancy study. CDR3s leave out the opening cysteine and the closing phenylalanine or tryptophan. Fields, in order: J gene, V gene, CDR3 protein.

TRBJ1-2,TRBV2,ASSEGGQDGYT
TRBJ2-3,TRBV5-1,ASGRGGLDADTQY
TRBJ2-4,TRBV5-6,ASSFFSAETKNIQY
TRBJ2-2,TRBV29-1,SVAPQVDAGELF
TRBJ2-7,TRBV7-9,ASSLRDTNYEQY
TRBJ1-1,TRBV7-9,ASSLAANTEAF
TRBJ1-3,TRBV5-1,ASSLAGGQDTIY
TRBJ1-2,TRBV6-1,ASLLSGLNGYT
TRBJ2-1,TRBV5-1,ASTLGTSGRDEQF
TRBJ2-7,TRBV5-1,ASSWLGQGSYEQY
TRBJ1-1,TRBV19,ATNANRGEAF
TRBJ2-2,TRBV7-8,ASNVPGQGITGELF
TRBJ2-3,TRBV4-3,ASSQVAGTGTGTQY
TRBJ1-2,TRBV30,AWSVHNYGYT
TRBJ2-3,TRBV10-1,ASSESLRLAGDEADTQY
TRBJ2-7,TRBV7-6,ASSSVGTSYEQY
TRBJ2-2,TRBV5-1,ASSLRRGQNTGELF